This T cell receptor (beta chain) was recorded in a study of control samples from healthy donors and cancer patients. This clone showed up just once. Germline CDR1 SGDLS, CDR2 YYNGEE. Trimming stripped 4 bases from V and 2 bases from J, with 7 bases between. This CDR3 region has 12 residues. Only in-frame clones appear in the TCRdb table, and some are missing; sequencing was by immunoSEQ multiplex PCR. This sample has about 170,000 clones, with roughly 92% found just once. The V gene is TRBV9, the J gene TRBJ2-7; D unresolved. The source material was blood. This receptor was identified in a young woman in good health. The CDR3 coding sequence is TGTGCCAGCAGCCCCCCTACCTACGAGCAGTACTTC. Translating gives CASSPPTYEQYF.